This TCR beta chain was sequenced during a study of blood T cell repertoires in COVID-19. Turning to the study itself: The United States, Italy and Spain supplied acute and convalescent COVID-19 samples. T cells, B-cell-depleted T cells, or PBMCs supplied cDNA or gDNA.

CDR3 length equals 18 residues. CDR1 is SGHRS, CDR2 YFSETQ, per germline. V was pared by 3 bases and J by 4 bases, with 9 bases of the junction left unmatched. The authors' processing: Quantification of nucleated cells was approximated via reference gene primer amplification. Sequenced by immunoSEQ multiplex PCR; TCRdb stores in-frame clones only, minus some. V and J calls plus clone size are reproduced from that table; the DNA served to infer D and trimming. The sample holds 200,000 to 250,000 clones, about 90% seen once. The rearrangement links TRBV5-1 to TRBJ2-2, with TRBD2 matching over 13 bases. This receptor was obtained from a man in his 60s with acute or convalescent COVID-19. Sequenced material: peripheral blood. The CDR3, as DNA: TGCGCCAGCAGCTGGACTAGCGGGAGCGGCGATGGCACCGGGGAGCTGTTTTTT. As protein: CASSWTSGSGDGTGELFF.